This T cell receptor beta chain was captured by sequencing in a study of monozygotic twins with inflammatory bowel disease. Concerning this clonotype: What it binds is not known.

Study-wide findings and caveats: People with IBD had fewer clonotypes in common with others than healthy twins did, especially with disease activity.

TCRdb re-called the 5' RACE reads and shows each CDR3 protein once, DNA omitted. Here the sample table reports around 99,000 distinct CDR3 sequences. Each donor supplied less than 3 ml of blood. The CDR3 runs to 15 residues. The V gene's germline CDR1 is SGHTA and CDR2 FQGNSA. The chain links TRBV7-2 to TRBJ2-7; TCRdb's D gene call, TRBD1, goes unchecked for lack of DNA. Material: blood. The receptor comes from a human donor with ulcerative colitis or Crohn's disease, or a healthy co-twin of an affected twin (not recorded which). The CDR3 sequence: CASSLSGGTSYEQYF.